The 22 T cell receptor beta chains reported below all come from one sample, sequenced in a study of blood T cell repertoires in COVID-19. Produced via immunoSEQ multiplex PCR; TCRdb's table is partial and in-frame only. Seen here are about 140,000 clones, almost 80% observed once, and the top ten hold around 2.9%. Specimen: PBMCs or T cells enriched from blood (not recorded which). These receptors were taken from a woman in her forties or fifties who had recovered from COVID-19.

The chain uses TRBV19 and TRBJ2-1, with 10 bases that match TRBD2. This CDR3 spans 16 amino acids. V dropped 2 bases and J dropped 7; count of bases not matched to a gene: 8. Germline assignment: CDR1 LNHDA and CDR2 SQIVND (reference sequence). CDR3 region: CASSISGRAGGNEQFF. In DNA form, the CDR3 reads TGTGCCAGTAGTATAAGCGGGAGGGCCGGTGGGAATGAGCAGTTCTTC.

The V call is TRBV5-4, the J call TRBJ2-1, with a possible D match to TRBD2 (5 bases). This CDR3 spans 16 amino acids. Trimming pared 4 bases from V and 0 bases from J, leaving 14 bases between. Germline CDR1 reads SGHNT; CDR2 reads YYREEE (reference sequence). The CDR3 loop is CASSRVVGSSYNEQFF. For the CDR3, the DNA is TGTGCCAGCAGCCGGGTGGTTGGGAGCTCCTACAATGAGCAGTTCTTC. Variable domain in full (rest from reference TRBV5-4 and TRBJ2-1): ETGVTQSPTHLIKTRGQQVTLRCSSQSGHNTVSWYQQALGQGPQFIFQYYREEENGRGNFPPRFSGLQFPNYSSELNVNALELDDSALYLCASSRVVGSSYNEQFFGPGTRLTVL.

The chain uses TRBV19 and TRBJ1-5; D is undetermined. Germline V lookup: CDR1 LNHDA, CDR2 SQIVND (reference sequence). Trimming shortened V by 3 bases and J by 3 bases, and 9 bases separated the two germline ends. There are 14 residues in the CDR3. Written as DNA, the CDR3 is TGTGCCAGTAGTATTGAAAGAGCCAATCAGCCCCAGCATTTT. Amino acid sequence: CASSIERANQPQHF.

The chain has TRBV6-5 and TRBJ2-7; 8 bases are shared with TRBD2. Germline V gene data show CDR1 as MNHEY and CDR2 as SVGAGI. Trimming cost V 5 bases and J 7 bases; bases outside gene matches: 13. CDR3 length: 15 amino acids. DNA of the CDR3: TGTGCCAGCAGTCCAGTCGGGGGGGCTATTCGGGAGCAGTACTTC. This translates into CASSPVGGAIREQYF.

This chain uses TRBV7-9 with TRBJ2-7; 8 bases are a match to TRBD2. The CDR3 length is 15 residues. V trimming: 5 bases; J trimming: 4 bases; junction bases outside the gene matches: 10. Per germline, CDR1 SEHNR and CDR2 FQNEAQ (reference sequence). The CDR3 is CASSLASGSIYEQYF. CDR3 DNA sequence: TGTGCCAGCAGCCTGGCGAGCGGGAGCATTTACGAGCAGTACTTC.

The chain employs TRBV6-5 and TRBJ1-5; 9 positions agree with TRBD1. After removal of 5 bases from V and 2 bases from J, the junction contained 4 bases not matched to a gene. The CDR3 runs to 15 residues. Germline CDR1 reads MNHEY; CDR2 reads SVGAGI. CDR3 coding DNA: TGTGCCAGCAGTCCGGGACAGGGAGGCAATCAGCCCCAGCATTTT. Protein sequence: CASSPGQGGNQPQHF.

This rearrangement joins TRBV4-1 to TRBJ1-3, with 7 bases matching TRBD1. In germline, CDR1 is MGHRA, CDR2 YSYEKL. Trimming at V came to 1 base and at J to 0 bases, leaving 6 bases not matched to a gene. This CDR3 has 17 amino acids. The CDR3 bases are TGCGCCAGCAGCCAAGGCTTGGGGACAGCCTCTGGAAACACCATATATTTT. This translates into CASSQGLGTASGNTIYF.

The gene calls are TRBV27 and TRBJ1-2, with D tentatively TRBD1 (6 bases). Looked up from germline, CDR1 is MNHEY and CDR2 is SMNVEV (reference sequence). This CDR3 region has 14 residues. The germline V and J ends were trimmed by 6 bases and 6 bases, with 17 bases remaining between them. CDR3 residues: CASRFNTRGNGYTF. The CDR3 nucleotides read TGTGCCAGCAGATTTAATACCAGGGGAAATGGCTACACCTTC.

The rearrangement joins TRBV11-2 to TRBJ2-2, with no clear D. The V end was cut by 1 base, the J end by 8 bases, with 5 bases between. Germline V gene sequence: CDR1 SGHAT, CDR2 FQNNGV. CDR3 size: 12 residues. The CDR3 DNA is TGTGCCAGCAGCTTAGTAGAGGGGGAGCTGTTTTTT. Protein product: CASSLVEGELFF. Together with reference TRBV11-2 and TRBJ2-2, the CDR3 gives the full variable domain: EAGVAQSPRYKIIEKRQSVAFWCNPISGHATLYWYQQILGQGPKLLIQFQNNGVVDDSQLPKDRFSAERLKGVDSTLKIQPAKLEDSAVYLCASSLVEGELFFGEGSRLTVL.

This clone has only a few counts. Different DNA sequences within this sample yield the same CDR3. The chain uses TRBV18 and TRBJ2-3, with 10 positions matching TRBD1. The V segment lost 3 bases and the J segment 7 bases; nucleotides outside the gene matches: 4. Germline V lookup: CDR1 KGHSH, CDR2 LQKENI. This CDR3 is built from 14 residues. The DNA of the CDR3 is TGTGCCAGCTCACCCGGACAGGGGGGGAATACGCAGTATTTT. This translates into CASSPGQGGNTQYF.

The CDR3 DNA reads as TGTGCCAGCAGTTTAGCGTCGGATCAGCCCCAGCATTTT. It codes for CASSLASDQPQHF. This chain joins TRBV12-3 or TRBV12-4 and TRBJ1-5; D unclear. This CDR3 comprises 13 residues. V was trimmed by 0 bases and J by 5 bases, leaving 5 bases between them.

The chain couples TRBV7-9 to TRBJ1-2; TRBD1 matches 7 bases. The CDR3 is 14 residues long. Looked up from germline, CDR1 is SEHNR and CDR2 is FQNEAQ (reference sequence). V shed 5 bases and J 4 bases; nucleotides not matched to a gene: 7. The CDR3 loop is CASSPQGFLYGYTF. In DNA form, the CDR3 reads TGTGCCAGCAGCCCACAGGGGTTCCTCTATGGCTACACCTTC.

This chain links TRBV7-2 with TRBJ2-3; D unresolved. The CDR3 consists of 16 residues. The germline V gene encodes CDR1 SGHTA and CDR2 FQGNSA. Deletions cut 3 bases from V and 1 base from J, with 14 bases between. The CDR3 nucleotides read TGTGCCAGCAGCTTGGGTCTACCTGAGGGCACAGATACGCAGTATTTT. The encoded protein is CASSLGLPEGTDTQYF.

The CDR3 region has the DNA TGTGCCAGCAGTTGGGCTAGCGGGCCTACGGAGCAGTTCTTC. Its translation: CASSWASGPTEQFF. The gene calls are TRBV6-5 and TRBJ2-1, with TRBD2 matching 8 bases. This CDR3 comprises 14 residues. Unmatched junction bases numbered 9, after V lost 4 bases and J lost 10 bases. CDR1 is MNHEY, CDR2 SVGAGI, per germline.

V gene TRBV5-5 combines with J gene TRBJ2-1, with TRBD2 matching 13 bases. Germline lookup yields CDR1 SGHKS and CDR2 YYEKEE (reference sequence). The CDR3 extends over 16 amino acids. V dropped 4 bases and J dropped 10; count of bases not matched to a gene: 11. CDR3 DNA sequence: TGTGCCAGCAGCCCGAGAACTAGCGGGAGGGCCGTCGAGCAGTTCTTC. Its protein is CASSPRTSGRAVEQFF.

The V and J genes are TRBV19 and TRBJ2-3; 8 bases line up with TRBD2. Trimming removed 1 base from V and 5 bases from J; junction bases left unmatched: 5. The CDR3 sequence is 15 residues long. Germline V gene lookup returns CDR1 LNHDA and CDR2 SQIVND (reference sequence). The CDR3 DNA reads as TGTGCCAGTAGTATAGGCGGGGGGCCGGTAGATACGCAGTATTTT. It translates to CASSIGGGPVDTQYF.

The gene calls are TRBV7-8 and TRBJ1-6; D is ambiguous. Between the trimmed V and J ends, which lost 1 base and 0 bases, there was a span of 10 bases. The germline V gene encodes CDR1 SGHVS and CDR2 FQNEAQ. The CDR3 has 17 residues. CDR3 sequence reads: CASSLVPGSSYNSPLHF. The DNA for the CDR3 is TGTGCCAGCAGCTTAGTTCCGGGGAGCTCCTATAATTCACCCCTCCACTTT.

V is TRBV30 and J is TRBJ2-3, with 8 bases identical to TRBD2. There are 16 residues in the CDR3. Trimming removed 0 bases from V and 2 bases from J; junction bases left unmatched: 7. The germline CDR1 and CDR2 sequences are GTSNPN and SVGIG (reference sequence). The CDR3 nucleotides are TGTGCCTGGAGTGTGGGGCTAGCGGGTCTCACAGATACGCAGTATTTT. Its protein product is CAWSVGLAGLTDTQYF.

The V call is TRBV9, the J call TRBJ1-2, with TRBD1 as a possible D gene (5 bases). Germline V CDR1 and CDR2: SGDLS, YYNGEE. V lost 0 bases and J lost 8, with 20 bases in between. The CDR3 runs 16 residues. The CDR3 DNA reads TGTGCCAGCAGCGTAGCTTCAAATCCCCGGGACTCGGGCTACACCTTC. Amino acids: CASSVASNPRDSGYTF.

V usage is TRBV6-5 and J usage is TRBJ1-1; 7 positions match TRBD1. Per germline, CDR1 MNHEY and CDR2 SVGAGI. This CDR3 region has 15 residues. With V trimmed by 6 bases and J by 0 bases, 7 bases remained unmatched. CDR3 DNA sequence: TGTGCCAGCAGAAAAGGGGACAGCCTGAACACTGAAGCTTTCTTT. This encodes CASRKGDSLNTEAFF.

V gene TRBV3-1 (or the pseudogene TRBV3-2) combines with J gene TRBJ2-4, with D possibly TRBD2 on 6 matching bases. Per germline, CDR1 LGHDT and CDR2 YNNKEL (reference sequence). The CDR3 is 15 amino acids. V was clipped by 1 base and J by 0 bases, with 7 bases between them. The chain's CDR3 is CASSQGLVAKNIQYF. CDR3 coding DNA: TGTGCCAGCAGCCAAGGACTAGTAGCCAAAAACATTCAGTACTTC.

CDR3 region: CASNRNPGLVEKLFF. CDR3 coding DNA: TGTGCCAGCAATCGTAACCCAGGGCTGGTTGAAAAACTGTTTTTT. This sequence joins TRBV5-8 and TRBJ1-4, with D tentatively TRBD1 (5 bases). The germline V gene has CDR1 SGHTS and CDR2 YDEGEE. The length of the CDR3 is 15 residues. The V and J ends lost 6 bases and 7 bases respectively, with 19 bases between them. The full variable domain, completed using reference TRBV5-8 and TRBJ1-4, is EAGVTQSPTHLIKTRGQQATLRCSPISGHTSVYWYQQALGLGLQFLLWYDEGEERNRGNFPPRFSGRQFPNYSSELNVNALELEDSALYLCASNRNPGLVEKLFFGSGTQLSVL.